This TCR beta chain came from a study of T cell responses to AZD1222 COVID-19 vaccine. Study at large: Second doses that came at about 4 or about 12 weeks were put together.

Remarks on this clone: No antigen is known for it.

Whole-study findings and limits: Donors skewed white British and female; clonal diversity was possibly underestimated.

The repertoire was sequenced with immunoSEQ multiplex PCR; TCRdb's copy has only in-frame clones and lacks some. The sample consists of some 130,000 clones, roughly 85% of them appearing once. The receptor's source is an adult in good health. The specimen was peripheral blood, collected on day 0 of AZD1222 vaccination.

The CDR3 is CASSPLLAGRNEEQYF. For the CDR3, the DNA is TGTGCCAGCTCACCACTTCTAGCGGGGCGAAACGAGGAGCAGTACTTC. The chain couples TRBV18 to TRBJ2-7, with 9 bases that match TRBD2. Germline lookup yields CDR1 KGHSH and CDR2 LQKENI. The CDR3 runs to 16 residues. V shed 1 base, J shed 7 bases, and the junction held 11 bases outside the gene matches.